Each of the 30 T cell receptor beta chains below was sequenced from the same sample in a study of blood T cell repertoires in COVID-19. Clones were read by immunoSEQ multiplex PCR, and TCRdb kept only the in-frame ones, dropping some. The sample includes more than 200,000 clones, approximately 86% of them seen just once. The sample comprised peripheral blood. The receptors shown here come from a man aged 30-40 years with active or convalescent COVID-19.

This sequence joins TRBV29-1 and TRBJ1-1; TRBD1 matches 7 bases. The germline V gene encodes CDR1 SQVTM and CDR2 ANQGSEA. There are 15 residues in the CDR3. V gave up 6 bases and J gave up 3 bases; unmatched junction bases: 13. Written as DNA, the CDR3 is TGCAGCGTCCTTCCCGGGACAGCAAGTTACACTGAAGCTTTCTTT. The encoded protein is CSVLPGTASYTEAFF.

This chain links TRBV30 with TRBJ1-4; D not certain. This CDR3 spans 15 amino acids. Germline CDR1 is GTSNPN and CDR2 is SVGIG (reference sequence). Trimming cost V 3 bases and J 3 bases, with 14 bases left between them. DNA of the CDR3: TGTGCCTGGAGCACATTTGACACGCCTAATGAAAAACTGTTTTTT. Translated, it gives CAWSTFDTPNEKLFF.

The V call is TRBV7-2, the J call TRBJ2-1; 9 nucleotides line up with TRBD1. After removal of 5 bases from V and 8 bases from J, the junction contained 10 bases not matched to a gene. This CDR3 contains 15 residues. Germline V lookup: CDR1 SGHTA, CDR2 FQGNSA. CDR3 sequence: CASSQRRQGVDEQFF. In DNA, the CDR3 is TGTGCCAGCAGCCAAAGACGACAGGGGGTCGATGAGCAGTTCTTC.

This sequence joins TRBV18 and TRBJ2-7, with TRBD1 as a possible D gene (6 bases). The CDR3 sequence is 16 residues long. Looked up from germline, CDR1 is KGHSH and CDR2 is LQKENI. V was cut by 5 bases and J by 2 bases, with 19 bases left in between. DNA of the CDR3: TGTGCCAGCTCAGCAGACAGGCTCAAGTGGACCTACGAGCAGTACTTC. Amino acid sequence: CASSADRLKWTYEQYF.

A remark on this clone: The same CDR3 is also encoded by other DNA sequences in this sample. The chain combines TRBV7-2 with TRBJ2-3; TRBD2 matches at 7 bases. The V gene end was trimmed by 0 bases and the J gene end by 4 bases; junction bases not matched to a gene: 1. This CDR3 has 14 residues. The germline gives CDR1 SGHTA, CDR2 FQGNSA. The DNA of the CDR3 is TGTGCCAGCAGCTTAGCGGGGGGGTCAGATACGCAGTATTTT. Translating gives CASSLAGGSDTQYF.

The chain uses TRBV29-1 and TRBJ2-3; D is ambiguous. From germline, CDR1 is SQVTM and CDR2 ANQGSEA. With 5 bases removed from V and 6 bases from J, the gap between germline ends came to 12 bases. The CDR3 extends over 12 amino acids. CDR3 amino acids: CSVNITPDTQYF. The CDR3 bases are TGCAGCGTTAATATTACTCCGGATACGCAGTATTTT.

The chain employs TRBV7-3 and TRBJ2-3; D might be TRBD1 (6 bases). Germline values: CDR1 SGHTA, CDR2 FQGTGA. The germline V and J ends were trimmed by 3 bases and 4 bases, with 14 bases remaining between them. This CDR3 comprises 15 residues. The CDR3, as DNA: TGTGCCAGCAGCTTTATTGGTGGGGGCGCAGATACGCAGTATTTT. Translating it yields CASSFIGGGADTQYF.

The rearrangement joins TRBV6-6 to TRBJ1-2; 10 positions match TRBD1. From germline, CDR1 is MNHNY and CDR2 SVGAGI (reference sequence). The CDR3 runs to 15 residues. The junction had 3 bases not matched to a gene; V was cut back by 4 bases and J by 1 base. CDR3 amino acids: CASSFGTGVNYGYTF. The CDR3 DNA reads TGTGCCAGCAGTTTCGGGACAGGGGTTAACTATGGCTACACCTTC.

The V gene is TRBV4-1, the J gene TRBJ2-3, with D possibly TRBD2 on 5 matching bases. Trimming pared 2 bases from V and 4 bases from J, leaving 16 bases between. The CDR3 loop spans 16 amino acids. Germline CDR1 and CDR2: MGHRA and YSYEKL. The DNA for the CDR3 is TGCGCCAGCAGCCAAACTTTCTCGGGGATGGCAGATACGCAGTATTTT. Protein: CASSQTFSGMADTQYF.

The chain uses TRBV6-6 and TRBJ2-1, with TRBD1 matching over 9 bases. Germline assignment: CDR1 MNHNY and CDR2 SVGAGI (reference sequence). Germline trimming cut 5 bases from V and 7 bases from J; bases unmatched to any gene: 6. The CDR3 spans 14 residues. CDR3 DNA sequence: TGTGCCAGCAGTACAATGGACAGGGGAAATGAGCAGTTCTTC. Residues: CASSTMDRGNEQFF.

Only one count was recorded for this clone. V and J are TRBV10-3 and TRBJ1-1; TRBD1 matches at 7 bases. The length of the CDR3 is 13 residues. Germline CDR1 ENHRY, CDR2 SYGVKD. Unmatched junction bases numbered 1, after V lost 3 bases and J lost 3 bases. In DNA form, the CDR3 reads TGTGCCATCAGTGACAGGGGGGACACTGAAGCTTTCTTT. Amino acid sequence: CAISDRGDTEAFF.

The chain links TRBV15 to TRBJ1-2; D may be TRBD1 (6 bases). The CDR3 has 14 residues. V was trimmed by 0 bases and J by 5 bases, leaving 10 bases between them. Germline V gives CDR1 LNHNV, CDR2 YYDKDF (reference sequence). CDR3 sequence (DNA): TGTGCCACCAGCAGAGATCAGGGGATTTATGGCTACACCTTC. Translated, it gives CATSRDQGIYGYTF.

This rearrangement joins TRBV12-3 or TRBV12-4 to TRBJ1-1; D is possibly TRBD1 (5 bases). Trimming removed 8 bases from V and 4 bases from J, with 11 bases in between. The CDR3 is 12 amino acids. As DNA, the CDR3 is TGTGCCAGCCAGGGATTTGTCACTGAAGCTTTCTTT. It encodes CASQGFVTEAFF.

This rearrangement joins TRBV12-3 or TRBV12-4 to TRBJ2-7; 7 nucleotides align to TRBD1. V lost 5 bases to trimming and J lost 2 bases; unmatched junction nucleotides: 3. The length of the CDR3 is 13 residues. The CDR3 region is CASSRQGPYEQYF. The CDR3 bases are TGTGCCAGCAGTAGACAGGGACCCTACGAGCAGTACTTC.

CDR3 loop: CASSLSPNYEQYF. The DNA of the CDR3 is TGTGCCAGCAGTTTAAGCCCTAACTACGAGCAGTACTTC. The chain employs TRBV12-3 or TRBV12-4 and TRBJ2-7; D remains ambiguous. Trimming stripped 2 bases from V and 3 bases from J, with 8 bases between. There are 13 residues in the CDR3.

V gene TRBV6-5 combines with J gene TRBJ1-1; 9 bases match TRBD1. The CDR3 is 15 amino acids. Germline-derived CDR1 and CDR2 are MNHEY and SVGAGI. After removal of 6 bases from V and 1 base from J, the junction contained 6 bases not matched to a gene. The CDR3 is CASRRDREKNTEAFF. The CDR3 region has the DNA TGTGCCAGCAGACGGGACAGGGAGAAGAACACTGAAGCTTTCTTT.

J is TRBJ2-3 and V is TRBV5-1, with 10 nucleotides matching TRBD1. The junction had 3 bases not matched to a gene; V was cut back by 4 bases and J by 4 bases. CDR3 length: 14 amino acids. CDR1 SGHRS and CDR2 YFSETQ come from the germline V gene. As DNA, the CDR3 is TGCGCCAGCAGCACAGGACAGGGGGCAGATACGCAGTATTTT. Residues: CASSTGQGADTQYF.

This clone was found once. The chain joins TRBV6-5 to TRBJ1-5; no clear D. V lost 4 bases and J lost 0, with 7 bases in between. The germline gives CDR1 MNHEY, CDR2 SVGAGI. The CDR3 contains 14 residues. CDR3 sequence reads: CASSSTYSNQPQHF. DNA of the CDR3: TGTGCCAGCAGTTCGACTTATAGCAATCAGCCCCAGCATTTT.

This chain uses TRBV6-2 or TRBV6-3 with TRBJ1-4; D remains ambiguous. The CDR3 covers 16 residues. V was trimmed by 3 bases and J by 0 bases, leaving 11 bases between them. Germline-derived CDR1 and CDR2 are MNHEY and SVGEGT. CDR3 coding DNA: TGTGCCAGCAGTTATCGGACTCCTACAACTAATGAAAAACTGTTTTTT. Translated, it gives CASSYRTPTTNEKLFF.

J is TRBJ2-1 and V is TRBV5-5; 7 bases align to TRBD1. The V gene's germline CDR1 is SGHKS and CDR2 YYEKEE (reference sequence). Losses at the gene ends were 4 bases for V and 4 bases for J; bases not matched to a gene: 5. The CDR3 contains 14 residues. The CDR3 DNA reads TGTGCCAGCAGCATGGGACAGATGTACAATGAGCAGTTCTTC. This translates into CASSMGQMYNEQFF. The full variable domain, completed using reference TRBV5-5 and TRBJ2-1, is DAGVTQSPTHLIKTRGQQVTLRCSPISGHKSVSWYQQVLGQGPQFIFQYYEKEERGRGNFPDRFSARQFPNYSSELNVNALLLGDSALYLCASSMGQMYNEQFFGPGTRLTVL.

This clone has just a few counts. This rearrangement joins TRBV19 to TRBJ1-2, with D possibly matching TRBD1 (5 bases). V shed 5 bases and J shed 10 bases, with 14 bases lying between them. Germline CDR1 LNHDA, CDR2 SQIVND (reference sequence). The CDR3 is 12 amino acids. Written as DNA, the CDR3 is TGTGCCAGTAGTGGGGCCTTGAACGACTACACCTTC. Its translation is CASSGALNDYTF.

For the CDR3, the DNA is TGTGCCAGCAGCCGACAACCCGGGACAGCCGTTAATCAGCCCCAGCATTTT. Its translation: CASSRQPGTAVNQPQHF. The chain employs TRBV7-8 and TRBJ1-5; TRBD1 aligns across 7 bases. V gave up 5 bases and J gave up 4 bases; unmatched junction bases: 14. This CDR3 region has 17 residues. The germline gives CDR1 SGHVS, CDR2 FQNEAQ.

The rearrangement uses TRBV3-1 (or the pseudogene TRBV3-2) and TRBJ2-2; D ambiguous. With 1 base removed from V and 7 bases from J, the gap between germline ends came to 7 bases. This CDR3 spans 13 amino acids. Germline CDR1 LGHDT, CDR2 YNNKEL (reference sequence). In DNA form, the CDR3 reads TGTGCCAGCAGCCAAGGAGTTCGCGGGGAGCTGTTTTTT. Its translation: CASSQGVRGELFF.

The chain is built from TRBV9 and TRBJ2-3; D gene ambiguous. The V gene's germline CDR1 is SGDLS and CDR2 YYNGEE. The germline V and J ends were trimmed by 5 bases and 0 bases, with 13 bases remaining between them. This CDR3 contains 15 residues. Written as DNA, the CDR3 is TGTGCCAGCAGTGGTATGGCCTCTAGCACAGATACGCAGTATTTT. Translation gives CASSGMASSTDTQYF.

The V and J genes are TRBV27 and TRBJ1-2; D perhaps matches TRBD1 (5 bases). CDR3 size: 15 residues. Germline-derived CDR1 and CDR2 are MNHEY and SMNVEV (reference sequence). Between the trimmed V and J ends, which lost 5 bases and 2 bases, there was a span of 15 bases. This CDR3 is CASSPAGPQNYGYTF. The CDR3 DNA is TGTGCCAGCAGTCCGGCGGGACCGCAGAACTATGGCTACACCTTC.

Concerning this clone: A read error may produce the germline difference seen at one junction end. The chain uses TRBV10-1 and TRBJ1-2; no clear D gene. The CDR3 has 13 amino acids. Germline lookup yields CDR1 WNHNN and CDR2 SYGVQD (reference sequence). The CDR3 DNA reads as TGCGCCAGCAATGAGAAGTACTCTCCTTATGGACTGTTC. Protein: CASNEKYSPYGLF.

V gene TRBV30 combines with J gene TRBJ1-2; possibly TRBD1 for D (6 bases). The germline V gene encodes CDR1 GTSNPN and CDR2 SVGIG (reference sequence). Trimming pared 6 bases from V and 5 bases from J, leaving 16 bases between. The CDR3 contains 13 residues. The CDR3 coding sequence is TGTGCCTGTGCCTCCCAAACAGGGTATGGCTACACCTTC. Its translation: CACASQTGYGYTF.

The chain uses TRBV6-2 or TRBV6-3 and TRBJ1-5, with a weak D call TRBD1 (5 bases). CDR3 length: 16 residues. The ends were cut back, 2 bases at V and 7 bases at J, with 18 bases in the middle. Germline CDR1 MNHEY, CDR2 SVGEGT. CDR3 amino acids: CASSYTRGGVDQPQHF. CDR3 DNA: TGTGCCAGCAGTTACACCCGGGGGGGGGTGGACCAGCCCCAGCATTTT.

The CDR3 nucleotides read TGCGCCAGCAGCCAGGCGAGCGGGGGGGCTTTTGGTAATGAGCAGTTCTTC. As protein: CASSQASGGAFGNEQFF. The chain recombines TRBV4-1 with TRBJ2-1; 10 bases are shared with TRBD2. The germline gives CDR1 MGHRA, CDR2 YSYEKL. After removal of 3 bases from V and 7 bases from J, the junction contained 12 bases not matched to a gene. This CDR3 has 17 residues.

This rearrangement joins TRBV4-1 to TRBJ2-7; tentatively, D is TRBD1 (5 bases). This CDR3 is 15 amino acids long. Germline V gene sequence: CDR1 MGHRA, CDR2 YSYEKL. Trimming pared 3 bases from V and 1 base from J, leaving 13 bases between. The CDR3 sequence: CASSQGQGLSYEQYF. CDR3 DNA: TGCGCCAGCAGCCAGGGGCAAGGTTTGTCCTACGAGCAGTACTTC.